The rows below give T cell receptor beta chains drawn from one sample of a study of blood T cell repertoires in COVID-19. Sequenced by immunoSEQ multiplex PCR; TCRdb stores in-frame clones only, minus some. This sample yields roughly 120,000 clones, of which 85% to 90% are seen a single time; approximately 27% belongs to the top ten. The sequenced sample consisted of peripheral blood. The receptors originated from an older man with active or convalescent COVID-19. CDR3s include the opening cysteine and the closing phenylalanine or tryptophan. The order of the fields is CDR3 DNA, CDR3 protein, V gene, clone size, D gene, J gene. A D gene is named only where the DNA matches it firmly. Expanded clones are given a class, and other clones once, few, many or no size at all.

TGTGCCAGCAGTCCCGGGACAGGGGGCGCGGGGTTCGGGGAGCTGTTTTTT CASSPGTGGAGFGELFF TRBV27 few TRBD1 TRBJ2-2
TGTGCCAGCAGTGAACGTCTAGCGAGGTCCTACGAGCAGTACTTC CASSERLARSYEQYF TRBV6-1 NA NA TRBJ2-7
TGTGCCAGCAGCGGGACAGGCCCCATTAACACCGGGGAGCTGTTTTTT CASSGTGPINTGELFF TRBV7-9 NA TRBD1 TRBJ2-2
TGCAGTGCCGGATCTGGACACGAAGCTTTCTTT CSAGSGHEAFF TRBV20-1 few NA TRBJ1-1
TGTGCCAGCAACACTCGGGCAAGGGGGCGGTACGAGAATCAGCCCCAGCATTTT CASNTRARGRYENQPQHF TRBV28 NA TRBD1 TRBJ1-5
TGTGCCAGCAGCCCTACGGACAGGGCAGATCAGCCCCAGCATTTT CASSPTDRADQPQHF TRBV4-2 NA TRBD1 TRBJ1-5
TGTGCCAGCAGTGCCCGGGGGGGGTACAATGAGCAGTTCTTC CASSARGGYNEQFF TRBV27 NA TRBD2 TRBJ2-1
TGTGCCAGCAGCCAAGGGTTAGGCGGGATTAACACCGGGGAGCTGTTTTTT CASSQGLGGINTGELFF TRBV3-1/TRBV3-2 NA NA TRBJ2-2
TGTGCCAGCAGCAAACCCGGGAGGGCCTACGAGCAGTACTTC CASSKPGRAYEQYF TRBV28 NA TRBD2 TRBJ2-7
TGTGCCAGCAATACAGGGGGGGGGAACACTGAAGCTTTCTTT CASNTGGGNTEAFF TRBV28 NA TRBD1 TRBJ1-1
TGTGCCAGTAGTGCACCACAGGGCTTGAACACTGAAGCTTTCTTT CASSAPQGLNTEAFF TRBV19 NA NA TRBJ1-1
TGTGCCCGGCGCGACGGGACAGGGAGGTATGGCTACACCTTC CARRDGTGRYGYTF TRBV30 NA TRBD1 TRBJ1-2
TGTGCCAGCAGACGACAGGGAGGCTATGGCTACACCTTC CASRRQGGYGYTF TRBV6-5 few TRBD1 TRBJ1-2
TGTGCCAGCAGCCAAGATTCGGGACTAGTAGGAGGGGAGCAGTTCTTC CASSQDSGLVGGEQFF TRBV4-2 NA TRBD2 TRBJ2-1
TGCGCCAGCAGCTTGAACAGCGGCCTAAATGAAAAACTGTTTTTT CASSLNSGLNEKLFF TRBV5-1 NA NA TRBJ1-4
TGTGCCAGCAATCCCCCCCCGGGACAGGGGGCGATCGGGGAGCTGTTTTTT CASNPPPGQGAIGELFF TRBV28 NA TRBD1 TRBJ2-2
TGTGCCAGCAGCTTTAGCGGGAGAGGGTCCTACAATGAGCAGTTCTTC CASSFSGRGSYNEQFF TRBV3-1/TRBV3-2 NA TRBD2 TRBJ2-1
TGCAGTGCTAGTAACCAGAGACTAGCGGGATTATTAGATACGCAGTATTTT CSASNQRLAGLLDTQYF TRBV20-1 NA TRBD2 TRBJ2-3
TGTGCCAGCAGCTTGATGGGCGGGCTCGTGGACGAGCAGTACTTC CASSLMGGLVDEQYF TRBV5-4 NA NA TRBJ2-7
TGTGCCAGCTCATGGTTACAGGGCACTAAATCCTACGAGCAGTACTTC CASSWLQGTKSYEQYF TRBV18 NA NA TRBJ2-7
TGCGCCAGCAGCTCCACCGGGGCTAGCGGGACTGGGGCCTACGAGCAGTACTTC CASSSTGASGTGAYEQYF TRBV5-1 NA TRBD2 TRBJ2-7
TGTGCCAGCAGCCAAGAGCGAGGGCAGCCCCAGCATTTT CASSQERGQPQHF TRBV14 NA NA TRBJ1-5
TGTGCCAGCAGCCTAGAAGGGACTAGGTACGAGCAGTACTTC CASSLEGTRYEQYF TRBV3-1/TRBV3-2 NA TRBD2 TRBJ2-7
TGTGCCTGGAGCCCAAGGAACAGGGGTTCTGGGGCCAACGTCCTGACTTTC CAWSPRNRGSGANVLTF TRBV30 NA TRBD1 TRBJ2-6
TGCGCCAGCACCCGCCTGAGGGATCAGCCCCAGCATTTT CASTRLRDQPQHF TRBV10-2 NA NA TRBJ1-5
TGTGCCAGCAGCCCTCAGGCGGGGATCAACACTGAAGCTTTCTTT CASSPQAGINTEAFF TRBV14 NA NA TRBJ1-1
TGTGCCACCAGGGGGGGGAGTACTAGCGGGAGACCGTCGACCTACGAGCAGTACTTC CATRGGSTSGRPSTYEQYF TRBV7-2 NA TRBD2 TRBJ2-7
TGTGCCAGCAGTTTATCGGGGATCCGAACGAAAGCTTTCTTT CASSLSGIRTKAFF TRBV28 NA NA TRBJ1-1
TGTGCCTCAGCGCCGGGACAGGATAATTCACCCCTCCACTTT CASAPGQDNSPLHF TRBV6-5 NA TRBD1 TRBJ1-6
TGTGCCAGCAGTTTTGACAGGGGGCGCGGAAACACCATATATTTT CASSFDRGRGNTIYF TRBV13 NA TRBD1 TRBJ1-3
TGTGCCAGCAGCAGCGGGACTAGCGGAGGGGTTGAGCAGTTCTTC CASSSGTSGGVEQFF TRBV11-1 NA TRBD2 TRBJ2-1
TGTGCCAGCAGCCATGGGACAGGGTGGTCCTACAATGAGCAGTTCTTC CASSHGTGWSYNEQFF TRBV3-1/TRBV3-2 NA TRBD1 TRBJ2-1
TGTGCCGGCGGGGTCTCGATGAACACTGAAGCTTTCTTT CAGGVSMNTEAFF TRBV28 few NA TRBJ1-1
TGTGCCAGCAGTTTATACGGCAGGGGAATCTCCTACGAGCAGTACTTC CASSLYGRGISYEQYF TRBV28 NA NA TRBJ2-7
TGTGCCAGCTCCTTGGGGCCGACAGATACGCAGTATTTT CASSLGPTDTQYF TRBV18 NA NA TRBJ2-3
TGTGCCAGCAGGGGCCCCGGTGAGCAGTTCTTC CASRGPGEQFF TRBV2 NA NA TRBJ2-1
TGTGCCAGCAGCCCTGGACACGTACTTATCTCTGAAGCTTTCTTT CASSPGHVLISEAFF TRBV11-2 NA NA TRBJ1-1
TGTGCCAGCAGTTTAGGGACAGGGACCTATGGCTACACCTTC CASSLGTGTYGYTF TRBV28 NA TRBD1 TRBJ1-2
TGTGCCAGCAGTCACAGGGGGCAAGGGGTTTACAATGAGCAGTTCTTC CASSHRGQGVYNEQFF TRBV2 few TRBD1 TRBJ2-1
TGTGCCACCAGTGATTTGGTATGGACAGGGGGACGGAGGGTGTATGGCTACACCTTC CATSDLVWTGGRRVYGYTF TRBV24-1 NA TRBD1 TRBJ1-2
TGTGCCAGTAGTTTCCCCAGGGGTCACACTGAAGCTTTCTTT CASSFPRGHTEAFF TRBV19 few NA TRBJ1-1
TGTGCCATCAGCTTCGACAGCTCCTCCTACGAGCAGTACTTC CAISFDSSSYEQYF TRBV10-3 NA NA TRBJ2-7
TGCGCCAGCAGCCGAACTGGGACTACACCCCAAGAGACCCAGTACTTC CASSRTGTTPQETQYF TRBV5-1 NA TRBD2 TRBJ2-5
TGTGCCAGCTCACCACCGGAGGACAGGGGAAATGAAAAACTGTTTTTT CASSPPEDRGNEKLFF TRBV18 NA TRBD1 TRBJ1-4
TGTGCCAGCAGTGAATCACACGCCAATCAGCCCCAGCATTTT CASSESHANQPQHF TRBV6-1 few NA TRBJ1-5
TGTGCCAGCAGCGTAGCGGGACAGGTCTACAATGAGCAGTTCTTC CASSVAGQVYNEQFF TRBV9 NA TRBD1 TRBJ2-1
TGTGCCAGCAGAAAGGGACAGACCTATAATTCACCCCTCCACTTT CASRKGQTYNSPLHF TRBV6-5 NA TRBD1 TRBJ1-6